The clone carrying this T cell receptor (beta chain) was counted a few times. Antigen specificity is unknown. This sample also contains other DNA sequences that code for the same CDR3. This entry is derived from a study of PD-1 blockade in classical Hodgkin lymphoma. Findings and limits, study-wide: Baseline diversity was lower in partial responders and progressors than complete responders.

The method was immunoSEQ multiplex PCR; TCRdb's version includes in-frame clones alone and lacks a portion of them. The table lists several thousand clones, 60% of them singletons, with roughly 10% in the top ten. Sample time point: cycle 4 day 1 (C4D1), after six to seven weeks of nivolumab. Every one of the patients relapsed after autologous stem cell transplantation (brentuximab vedotin exposure was variable). Magnetic negative selection was used to purify CD8+ T cells from thawed PBMCs. The clonotype was recovered from a human donor with classical Hodgkin lymphoma. Sequencing used CD8+ T cells from blood, obtained before the fourth cycle of nivolumab.

The CDR3 loop reads CASSFTRGQPQHF. The CDR3 DNA is TGTGCCAGCAGTTTCACTAGGGGACAGCCCCAGCATTTT. The J gene is TRBJ1-5, the V gene TRBV27, with a tentative D call TRBD1 (5 bases). The ends were cut back, 3 bases at V and 7 bases at J, with 10 bases in the middle. The CDR3 loop spans 13 amino acids. The V gene's germline CDR1 is MNHEY and CDR2 SMNVEV (reference sequence).